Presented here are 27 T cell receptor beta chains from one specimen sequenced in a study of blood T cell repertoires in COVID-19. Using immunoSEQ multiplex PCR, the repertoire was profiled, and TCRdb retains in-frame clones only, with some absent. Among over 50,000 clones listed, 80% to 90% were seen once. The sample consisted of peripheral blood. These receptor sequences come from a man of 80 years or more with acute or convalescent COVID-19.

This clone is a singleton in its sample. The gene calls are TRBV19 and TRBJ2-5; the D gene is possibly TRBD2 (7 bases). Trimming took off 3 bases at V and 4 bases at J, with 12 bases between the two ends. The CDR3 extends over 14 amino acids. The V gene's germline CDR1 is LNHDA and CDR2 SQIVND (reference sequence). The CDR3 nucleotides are TGTGCCAGTAGTATTGGCGGGGGCACAGAGACCCAGTACTTC. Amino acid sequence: CASSIGGGTETQYF.

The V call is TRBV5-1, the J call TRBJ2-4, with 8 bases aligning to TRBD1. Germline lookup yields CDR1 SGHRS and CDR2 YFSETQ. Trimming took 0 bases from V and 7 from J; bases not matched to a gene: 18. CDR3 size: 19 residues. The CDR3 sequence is CASSLARPTGGGTGNIQYF. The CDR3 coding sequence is TGCGCCAGCAGCTTGGCCAGGCCTACAGGGGGTGGGACAGGTAACATTCAGTACTTC.

The CDR3 here is CASSFTRQGRAEAFF. CDR3 DNA: TGCGCCAGCAGCTTTACCCGACAGGGGAGGGCTGAAGCTTTCTTT. The chain uses TRBV5-1 and TRBJ1-1; 8 bases are shared with TRBD1. This CDR3 spans 15 amino acids. V lost 2 bases to trimming and J lost 6 bases; unmatched junction nucleotides: 9. Germline CDR1 SGHRS, CDR2 YFSETQ.

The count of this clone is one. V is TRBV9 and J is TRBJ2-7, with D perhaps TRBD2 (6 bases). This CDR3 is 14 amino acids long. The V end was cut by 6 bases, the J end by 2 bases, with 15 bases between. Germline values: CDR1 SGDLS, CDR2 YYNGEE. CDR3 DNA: TGTGCCAGCAACAACCCGCGACTAGCCTACGAGCAGTACTTC. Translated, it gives CASNNPRLAYEQYF.

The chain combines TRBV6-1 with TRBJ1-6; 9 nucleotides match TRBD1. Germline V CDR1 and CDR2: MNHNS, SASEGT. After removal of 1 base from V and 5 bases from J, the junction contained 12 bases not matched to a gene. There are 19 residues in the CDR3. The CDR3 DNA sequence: TGTGCCAGCAGTGAAGGGATGGGGACAGGGAAACCCAATAATTCACCCCTCCACTTT. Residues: CASSEGMGTGKPNNSPLHF.

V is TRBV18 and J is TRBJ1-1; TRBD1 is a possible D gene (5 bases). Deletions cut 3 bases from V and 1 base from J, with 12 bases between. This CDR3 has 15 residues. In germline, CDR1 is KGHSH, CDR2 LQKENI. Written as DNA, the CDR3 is TGTGCCAGCTCACCCGGGACTGACCGGAACACTGAAGCTTTCTTT. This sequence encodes CASSPGTDRNTEAFF.

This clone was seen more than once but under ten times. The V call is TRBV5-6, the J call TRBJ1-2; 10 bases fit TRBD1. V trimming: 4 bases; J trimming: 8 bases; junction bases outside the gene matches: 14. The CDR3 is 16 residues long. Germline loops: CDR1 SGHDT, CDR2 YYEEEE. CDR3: CASSMGPGTGVGGYTF. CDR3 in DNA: TGTGCCAGCAGCATGGGCCCCGGGACAGGGGTAGGAGGCTACACCTTC.

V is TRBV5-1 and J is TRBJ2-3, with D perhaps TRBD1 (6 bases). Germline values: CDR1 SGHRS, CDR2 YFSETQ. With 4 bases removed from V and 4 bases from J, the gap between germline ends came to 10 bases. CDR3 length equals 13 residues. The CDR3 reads CASSTSGADTQYF. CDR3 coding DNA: TGCGCCAGCAGCACATCAGGGGCAGATACGCAGTATTTT.

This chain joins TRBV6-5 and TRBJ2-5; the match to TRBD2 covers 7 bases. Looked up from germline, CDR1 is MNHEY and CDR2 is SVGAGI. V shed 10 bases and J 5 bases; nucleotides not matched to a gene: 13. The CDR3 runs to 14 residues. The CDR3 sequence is CATRRTSDLETQYF. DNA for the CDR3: TGTGCCACCCGTAGGACTAGTGATTTGGAGACCCAGTACTTC.

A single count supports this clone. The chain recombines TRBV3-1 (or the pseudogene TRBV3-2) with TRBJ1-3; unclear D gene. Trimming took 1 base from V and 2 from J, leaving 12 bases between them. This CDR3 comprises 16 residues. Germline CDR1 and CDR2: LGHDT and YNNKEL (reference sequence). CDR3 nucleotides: TGTGCCAGCAGCCAAGGGTCCCTAAGCGCTGGAAACACCATATATTTT. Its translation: CASSQGSLSAGNTIYF.

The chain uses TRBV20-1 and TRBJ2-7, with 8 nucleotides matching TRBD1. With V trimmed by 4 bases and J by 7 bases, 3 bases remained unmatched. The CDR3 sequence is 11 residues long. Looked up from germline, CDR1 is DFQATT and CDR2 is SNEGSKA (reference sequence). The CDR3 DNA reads TGCAGTGCTACCGACAGGGGAGAGCAGTACTTC. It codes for CSATDRGEQYF.

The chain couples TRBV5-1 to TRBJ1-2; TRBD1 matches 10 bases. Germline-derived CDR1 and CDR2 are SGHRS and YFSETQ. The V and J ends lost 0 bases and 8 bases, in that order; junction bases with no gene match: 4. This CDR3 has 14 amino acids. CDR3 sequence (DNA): TGCGCCAGCAGCTTGGCCGGGACAGGGGAAGGCTACACCTTC. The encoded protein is CASSLAGTGEGYTF.

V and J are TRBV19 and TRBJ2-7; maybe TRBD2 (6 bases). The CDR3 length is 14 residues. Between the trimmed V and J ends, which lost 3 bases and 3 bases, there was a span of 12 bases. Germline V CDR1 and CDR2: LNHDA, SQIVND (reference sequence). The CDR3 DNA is TGTGCCAGTAGTATGGGAGGAACAGACTACGAGCAGTACTTC. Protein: CASSMGGTDYEQYF.

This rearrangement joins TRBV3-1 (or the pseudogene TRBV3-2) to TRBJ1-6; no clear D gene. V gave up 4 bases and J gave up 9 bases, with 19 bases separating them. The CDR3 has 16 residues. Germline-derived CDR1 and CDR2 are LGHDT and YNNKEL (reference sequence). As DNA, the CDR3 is TGTGCCAGCAGCCCTATCGGGGATTTCCGTAGTTCACCCCTCCACTTT. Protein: CASSPIGDFRSSPLHF.

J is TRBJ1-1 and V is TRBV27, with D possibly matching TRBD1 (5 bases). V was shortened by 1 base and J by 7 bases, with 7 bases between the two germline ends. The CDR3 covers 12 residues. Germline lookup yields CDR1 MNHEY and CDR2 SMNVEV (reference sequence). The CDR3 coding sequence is TGTGCCAGCAGTTTATTCGGGGGTGAAGCTTTCTTT. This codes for CASSLFGGEAFF.

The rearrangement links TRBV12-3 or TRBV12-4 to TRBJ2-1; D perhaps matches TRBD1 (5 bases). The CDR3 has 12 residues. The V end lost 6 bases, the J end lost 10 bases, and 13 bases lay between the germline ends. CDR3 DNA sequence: TGTGCCAGCAGCCCCGACAGTCCCGAGCAGTTCTTC. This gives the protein CASSPDSPEQFF.

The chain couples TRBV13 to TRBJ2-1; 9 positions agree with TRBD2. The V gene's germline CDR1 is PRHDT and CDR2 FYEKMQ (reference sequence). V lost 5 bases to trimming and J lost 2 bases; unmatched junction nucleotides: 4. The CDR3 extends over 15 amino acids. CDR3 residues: CASSTLAGTYNEQFF. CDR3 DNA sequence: TGTGCCAGCAGCACTCTAGCGGGGACCTACAATGAGCAGTTCTTC.

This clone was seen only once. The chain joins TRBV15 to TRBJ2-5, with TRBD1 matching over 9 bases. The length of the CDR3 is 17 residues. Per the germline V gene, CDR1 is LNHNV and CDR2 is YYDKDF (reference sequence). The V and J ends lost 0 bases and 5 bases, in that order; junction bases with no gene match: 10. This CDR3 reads CATSRDSNRGLGETQYF. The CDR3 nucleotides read TGTGCCACCAGCAGAGACTCTAACAGGGGGCTGGGGGAGACCCAGTACTTC.

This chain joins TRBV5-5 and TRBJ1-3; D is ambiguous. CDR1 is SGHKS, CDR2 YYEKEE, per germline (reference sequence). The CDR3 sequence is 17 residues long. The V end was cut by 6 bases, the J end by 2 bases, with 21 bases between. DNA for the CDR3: TGTGCCAGCACCATTTTTTTCGAGATTAATACTGGAAACACCATATATTTT. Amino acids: CASTIFFEINTGNTIYF.

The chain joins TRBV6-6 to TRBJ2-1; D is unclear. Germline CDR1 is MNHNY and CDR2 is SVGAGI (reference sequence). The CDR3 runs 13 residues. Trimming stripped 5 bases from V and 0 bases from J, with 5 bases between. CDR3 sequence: CASSENSYNEQFF. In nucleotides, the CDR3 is TGTGCCAGCAGTGAGAACTCCTACAATGAGCAGTTCTTC.

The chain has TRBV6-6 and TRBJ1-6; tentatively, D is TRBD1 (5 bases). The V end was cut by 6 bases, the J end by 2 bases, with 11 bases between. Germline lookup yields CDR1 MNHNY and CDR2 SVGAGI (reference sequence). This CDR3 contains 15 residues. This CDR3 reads CASSLRGTYNSPLHF. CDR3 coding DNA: TGTGCCAGCAGCCTAAGGGGAACCTATAATTCACCCCTCCACTTT.

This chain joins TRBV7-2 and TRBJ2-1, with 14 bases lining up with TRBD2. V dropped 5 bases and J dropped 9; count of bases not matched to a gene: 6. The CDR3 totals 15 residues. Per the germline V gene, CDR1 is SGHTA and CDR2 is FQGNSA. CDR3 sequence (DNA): TGTGCCAGCAGCCCCAGGACTAGCGGGGGGAGTGAGCAGTTCTTC. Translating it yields CASSPRTSGGSEQFF.

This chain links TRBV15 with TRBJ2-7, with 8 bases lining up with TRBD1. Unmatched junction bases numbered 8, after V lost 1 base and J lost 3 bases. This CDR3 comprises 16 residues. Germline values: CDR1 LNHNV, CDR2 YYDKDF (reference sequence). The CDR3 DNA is TGTGCCACCAGCAGAGCTACGGACAGGGACCTCTACGAGCAGTACTTC. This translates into CATSRATDRDLYEQYF.

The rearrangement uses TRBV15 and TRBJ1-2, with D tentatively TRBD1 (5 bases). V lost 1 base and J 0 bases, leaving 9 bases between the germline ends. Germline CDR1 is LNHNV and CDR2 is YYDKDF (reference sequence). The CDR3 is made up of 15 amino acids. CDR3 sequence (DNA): TGTGCCACCAGCAGAGGGACATCAGCTAACTATGGCTACACCTTC. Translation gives CATSRGTSANYGYTF. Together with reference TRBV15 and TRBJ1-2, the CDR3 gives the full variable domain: DAMVIQNPRYQVTQFGKPVTLSCSQTLNHNVMYWYQQKSSQAPKLLFHYYDKDFNNEADTPDNFQSRRPNTSFCFLDIRSPGLGDTAMYLCATSRGTSANYGYTFGSGTRLTVV.

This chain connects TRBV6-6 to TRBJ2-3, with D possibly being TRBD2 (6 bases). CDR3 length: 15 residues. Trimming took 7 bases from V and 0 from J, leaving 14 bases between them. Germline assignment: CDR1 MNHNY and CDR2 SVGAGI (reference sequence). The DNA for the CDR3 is TGTGCCAGCAACCCCCGGGGGACTAGCACAGATACGCAGTATTTT. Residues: CASNPRGTSTDTQYF.

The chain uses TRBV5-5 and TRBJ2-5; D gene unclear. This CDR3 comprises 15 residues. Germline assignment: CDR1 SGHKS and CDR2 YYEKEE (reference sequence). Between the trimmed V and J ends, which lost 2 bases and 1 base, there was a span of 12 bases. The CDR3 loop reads CASSFQLVLQETQYF. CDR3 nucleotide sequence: TGTGCCAGCAGCTTCCAGCTAGTACTCCAAGAGACCCAGTACTTC.

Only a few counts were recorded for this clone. The CDR3 loop is CASMPVIPNQPQHF. CDR3 coding DNA: TGTGCCAGTATGCCAGTGATACCCAATCAGCCCCAGCATTTT. The chain carries TRBV19 and TRBJ1-5; no clear D gene. V lost 7 bases, J lost 3 bases, and 13 bases lay in between. There are 14 residues in the CDR3. Germline-derived CDR1 and CDR2 are LNHDA and SQIVND (reference sequence).